The 5 T cell receptor beta chains listed next were all sequenced from one sample in a study of T cell responses to AZD1222 COVID-19 vaccine. The method was immunoSEQ multiplex PCR; TCRdb's version includes in-frame clones alone and lacks a portion of them. The data contain 90,000 to 130,000 clones, 80% to 95% of them singletons. This sample comprised peripheral blood, obtained on day 0 of AZD1222 vaccination. These receptor sequences come from an adult in good health.

The genes are TRBV28 and TRBJ2-7; D unresolved. The CDR3 has 12 residues. CDR1 and CDR2 from the germline V gene are MDHEN and SYDVKM. The V end was cut by 3 bases, the J end by 5 bases, with 8 bases between. CDR3 DNA sequence: TGTGCCAGCAGTTTTAGTGTGAACGAGCAGTACTTC. Residues: CASSFSVNEQYF.

The CDR3 loop is CASTRGYGYTF. For the CDR3, the DNA is TGTGCCAGCACGCGGGGCTATGGCTACACCTTC. This chain joins TRBV25-1 and TRBJ1-2; D remains unclear. Trimming removed 7 bases from V and 4 bases from J, with 7 bases in between. This CDR3 spans 11 amino acids. Germline V gene data show CDR1 as MGHDK and CDR2 as SYGVNS.

This chain uses TRBV11-2 with TRBJ2-6; 8 nucleotides match TRBD1. Germline V lookup: CDR1 SGHAT, CDR2 FQNNGV. Unmatched junction bases numbered 3, after V lost 4 bases and J lost 4 bases. The CDR3 covers 15 residues. This CDR3 reads CASSSQGAGANVLTF. In nucleotides, the CDR3 is TGTGCCAGCAGCTCGCAGGGGGCCGGGGCCAACGTCCTGACTTTC.

The chain carries TRBV28 and TRBJ2-7; 7 nucleotides agree with TRBD1. V lost 6 bases, J lost 7 bases, and 9 bases stayed unmatched. The CDR3 is 13 residues long. Germline CDR1 is MDHEN and CDR2 is SYDVKM. The CDR3, as DNA: TGTGCCAGCAGAACTACAGGGGTGGAGGAGCAGTACTTC. It is translated as CASRTTGVEEQYF.

This clone was detected only a few times. The V and J genes are TRBV5-1 and TRBJ1-5; D call uncertain. Deletions cut 0 bases from V and 6 bases from J, with 7 bases between. This CDR3 contains 13 residues. CDR1 and CDR2 (germline): SGHRS, YFSETQ. CDR3 sequence reads: CASSLAGGQPQHF. The CDR3 coding sequence is TGCGCCAGCAGCTTGGCCGGCGGTCAGCCCCAGCATTTT. The full variable domain, its missing parts supplied by reference TRBV5-1 and TRBJ1-5, is KAGVTQTPRYLIKTRGQQVTLSCSPISGHRSVSWYQQTPGQGLQFLFEYFSETQRNKGNFPGRFSGRQFSNSRSEMNVSTLELGDSALYLCASSLAGGQPQHFGDGTRLSIL.